This TCR beta chain was identified in a study of shared clonotypes between healthy human individuals. Study-level results: Compared with clonotypes that all four donors shared, non-shared clonotypes had lower generation probabilities.

Genomic DNA of each subset was evenly split across several immunoSEQ plates. Profiled with immunoSEQ multiplex PCR; TCRdb holds only in-frame clones, not every one. The repertoire holds about 690,000 clones, with about nine tenths as singletons. Only Caucasian adults living in Nashville, Tennessee served as donors. V was shortened by 3 bases and J by 0 bases, with 6 bases between the two germline ends. Germline lookup yields CDR1 LNHDA and CDR2 SQIVND (reference sequence). The length of the CDR3 is 13 residues. On this clone itself: Antigen specificity is unknown. Other DNA sequences from this sample encode an identical CDR3 as well.

The chain has TRBV19 and TRBJ2-7; D not certain. The clonotype was recovered from a man between 18 and 35 years old in good health. Some clones in this sample may be carry-over from other donors' samples. Sequencing was done on a sample of memory CD8+ T cells from PBMCs. Subset denoted: CD45RO+ cells pooled with CCR7-negative TemRA cells. The DNA of the CDR3 is TGTGCCAGTAGTATTGGGCCCTCCTACGAGCAGTACTTC. Its protein is CASSIGPSYEQYF.